A selection of T cell receptor beta chains follows, all from one sample in a study of blood T cells in healthy people across ages. Via MiXCR, TCRdb re-called the 5' RACE reads, giving one row per CDR3 protein. The sample consists of about 1.6 million distinct CDR3 sequences, roughly 32% of them appearing once. Sequenced material: blood. Every receptor here comes from a woman aged 25 to 39 in good health. Each CDR3 is given with its conserved first and last residue. The order of the fields is V gene, J gene, clone size, D gene, CDR3 protein, CDR3 DNA. A D gene is named only where the DNA matches it firmly. The size entry is marked missing in some rows and otherwise reads once, few, many or a size class.

v_call: TRBV5-1
j_call: TRBJ2-3
clone_size: -
d_call: -
cdr3_aa: CASKDFSTDMRYF
cdr3_nt: TGCGCCAGCAAGGACTTCTCCACAGATATGCGGTATTTT

v_call: TRBV4-1
j_call: TRBJ2-7
clone_size: -
d_call: TRBD1
cdr3_aa: CASSQVLPGQGAYEQYF
cdr3_nt: TGCGCCAGCAGCCAAGTGCTTCCGGGACAGGGGGCCTACGAGCAGTACTTC

v_call: TRBV11-2
j_call: TRBJ2-5
clone_size: -
d_call: -
cdr3_aa: CASSLSEFRETQYF
cdr3_nt: TGTGCCAGCAGCCTAAGCGAGTTTCGGGAGACCCAGTACTTC

v_call: TRBV9
j_call: TRBJ2-3
clone_size: -
d_call: TRBD1
cdr3_aa: CASSGATGVTQYF
cdr3_nt: TGTGCCAGCAGCGGAGCCACAGGGGTTACGCAGTATTTT

v_call: TRBV7-8
j_call: TRBJ2-1
clone_size: -
d_call: TRBD2
cdr3_aa: CASSFEIAGANEQFF
cdr3_nt: TGTGCCAGCAGCTTTGAAATAGCGGGAGCCAATGAGCAGTTCTTC

v_call: TRBV6-1
j_call: TRBJ2-7
clone_size: -
d_call: TRBD1
cdr3_aa: CASRAGQGGSYEQYF
cdr3_nt: TGTGCCAGCAGGGCTGGACAGGGGGGGTCCTACGAGCAGTACTTC

v_call: TRBV27
j_call: TRBJ2-1
clone_size: -
d_call: -
cdr3_aa: CASSLSGGYQGYNEQFF
cdr3_nt: TGTGCCAGCAGTTTATCGGGGGGCTACCAGGGGTACAATGAGCAGTTCTTC

v_call: TRBV10-2
j_call: TRBJ2-5
clone_size: -
d_call: -
cdr3_aa: CASSTRQLQETQYF
cdr3_nt: TGCGCCAGCAGCACAAGACAGTTACAAGAGACCCAGTACTTC

v_call: TRBV12-3/TRBV12-4
j_call: TRBJ2-1
clone_size: many
d_call: TRBD2
cdr3_aa: CASSPTSGVANEQFF
cdr3_nt: TGTGCCAGCAGCCCCACTAGCGGGGTTGCCAATGAGCAGTTCTTC

v_call: TRBV20-1
j_call: TRBJ2-7
clone_size: -
d_call: TRBD1
cdr3_aa: CSARRDRGAEQYF
cdr3_nt: TGCAGTGCCAGACGGGACAGGGGGGCCGAGCAGTACTTC

v_call: TRBV12-3/TRBV12-4
j_call: TRBJ2-7
clone_size: -
d_call: -
cdr3_aa: CASSFLGLVEQYF
cdr3_nt: TGTGCCAGCAGTTTTTTGGGGCTGGTCGAGCAGTACTTC

v_call: TRBV11-2
j_call: TRBJ1-6
clone_size: once
d_call: -
cdr3_aa: CASSLGYGYRSPLHF
cdr3_nt: TGTGCCAGCAGCTTAGGGTACGGATACAGATCACCCCTCCACTTT

v_call: TRBV20-1
j_call: TRBJ2-1
clone_size: few
d_call: TRBD2
cdr3_aa: CSARGTSGATYNEQFF
cdr3_nt: TGCAGTGCTAGAGGGACTAGCGGGGCAACCTACAATGAGCAGTTCTTC

v_call: TRBV3-1
j_call: TRBJ2-3
clone_size: -
d_call: -
cdr3_aa: CASSHQISTDTQYF
cdr3_nt: TGTGCCAGCAGCCACCAGATCAGCACAGATACGCAGTATTTT

v_call: TRBV20-1
j_call: TRBJ1-2
clone_size: once
d_call: -
cdr3_aa: CSGKEMNYGYTF
cdr3_nt: TGCAGTGGAAAAGAGATGAACTATGGCTACACCTTC

v_call: TRBV7-2
j_call: TRBJ1-1
clone_size: -
d_call: -
cdr3_aa: CASSRSDLEAFF
cdr3_nt: TGTGCCAGCAGTAGGTCTGATCTTGAAGCTTTCTTT

v_call: TRBV6-6
j_call: TRBJ2-3
clone_size: few
d_call: -
cdr3_aa: CASSPSGDEGDTQYF
cdr3_nt: TGTGCCAGCAGTCCCTCCGGGGACGAGGGAGATACGCAGTATTTT

v_call: TRBV5-1
j_call: TRBJ1-5
clone_size: many
d_call: -
cdr3_aa: CASSTGQESNQPQHF
cdr3_nt: TGCGCCAGCAGCACGGGCCAGGAAAGCAATCAGCCCCAGCATTTT

v_call: TRBV5-1
j_call: TRBJ1-1
clone_size: few
d_call: -
cdr3_aa: CASSLEAGVNTEAFF
cdr3_nt: TGCGCCAGCAGCTTGGAGGCAGGGGTTAACACTGAAGCTTTCTTT

v_call: TRBV2
j_call: TRBJ2-7
clone_size: few
d_call: -
cdr3_aa: CASSDGNIDYEQYF
cdr3_nt: TGTGCCAGCAGTGACGGAAACATCGACTACGAGCAGTACTTC

v_call: TRBV14
j_call: TRBJ1-2
clone_size: -
d_call: -
cdr3_aa: CASSQALVSGHTF
cdr3_nt: TGTGCCAGCAGCCAAGCCTTAGTGTCTGGCCACACCTTC

v_call: TRBV19
j_call: TRBJ2-5
clone_size: -
d_call: -
cdr3_aa: CASSISAAATRETQYF
cdr3_nt: TGTGCCAGTAGTATTTCGGCGGCCGCGACCCGTGAGACCCAGTACTTC

v_call: TRBV4-2
j_call: TRBJ2-7
clone_size: few
d_call: TRBD2
cdr3_aa: CASSQGETSGGPYEQYF
cdr3_nt: TGTGCCAGCAGCCAAGGGGAAACTAGCGGGGGCCCCTACGAGCAGTACTTC

v_call: TRBV4-1
j_call: TRBJ1-2
clone_size: -
d_call: -
cdr3_aa: CASSQTHWYPGGYTF
cdr3_nt: TGCGCCAGCAGCCAAACTCATTGGTATCCAGGCGGCTACACCTTC

v_call: TRBV4-1
j_call: TRBJ1-4
clone_size: -
d_call: -
cdr3_aa: CASSQPLRGVTNEKLFF
cdr3_nt: TGCGCCAGCAGCCAACCGCTTAGAGGGGTAACGAATGAAAAACTGTTTTTT

v_call: TRBV27
j_call: TRBJ1-4
clone_size: -
d_call: TRBD1
cdr3_aa: CASSLSGQGSSSTNEKLFF
cdr3_nt: TGTGCCAGCAGTTTATCCGGACAGGGGTCCTCTTCCACTAATGAAAAACTGTTTTTT

v_call: TRBV20-1
j_call: TRBJ2-1
clone_size: -
d_call: TRBD2
cdr3_aa: CSASQAGGGYNEQFF
cdr3_nt: TGCAGTGCTAGCCAAGCGGGAGGGGGGTACAATGAGCAGTTCTTC

v_call: TRBV7-6
j_call: TRBJ2-7
clone_size: -
d_call: -
cdr3_aa: CASSLAAGRSSYEQYF
cdr3_nt: TGTGCCAGCAGCTTGGCGGCGGGCCGTAGCTCCTACGAGCAGTACTTC

v_call: TRBV28
j_call: TRBJ2-7
clone_size: few
d_call: -
cdr3_aa: CASSPNLIGENEQYF
cdr3_nt: TGTGCCAGCAGTCCGAATCTCATCGGGGAAAACGAGCAGTACTTC

v_call: TRBV7-9
j_call: TRBJ2-7
clone_size: few
d_call: -
cdr3_aa: CAAHRDNSYEQYF
cdr3_nt: TGTGCCGCGCACCGGGACAACTCCTACGAGCAGTACTTC

v_call: TRBV20-1
j_call: TRBJ2-1
clone_size: -
d_call: TRBD2
cdr3_aa: CSATYPAGGDNEQFF
cdr3_nt: TGCAGTGCTACCTACCCCGCGGGGGGAGACAATGAGCAGTTCTTC

v_call: TRBV3-1
j_call: TRBJ2-5
clone_size: few
d_call: TRBD1
cdr3_aa: CASSPRTGGVETQYF
cdr3_nt: TGTGCCAGCAGCCCACGGACAGGGGGCGTAGAGACCCAGTACTTC

v_call: TRBV7-3
j_call: TRBJ2-2
clone_size: few
d_call: TRBD1
cdr3_aa: CASSLRDSPVGELFF
cdr3_nt: TGTGCCAGCAGCTTAAGGGACAGTCCCGTAGGGGAGCTGTTTTTT

v_call: TRBV12-3/TRBV12-4
j_call: TRBJ1-1
clone_size: -
d_call: -
cdr3_aa: CASTLRDTEAFF
cdr3_nt: TGTGCCAGCACCCTACGGGACACTGAAGCTTTCTTT

v_call: TRBV20-1
j_call: TRBJ1-2
clone_size: -
d_call: TRBD1
cdr3_aa: CSAAQTGGDGYTF
cdr3_nt: TGCAGTGCGGCCCAGACAGGGGGCGATGGCTACACCTTC

v_call: TRBV27
j_call: TRBJ2-7
clone_size: few
d_call: -
cdr3_aa: CASSLSTYPEGYEQYF
cdr3_nt: TGTGCCAGCAGTTTATCGACCTACCCGGAGGGTTACGAGCAGTACTTC